This entry describes one T cell receptor beta chain. Its antigen is currently unknown. The CDR3 consists of 19 residues. Using immunoSEQ multiplex PCR, the repertoire was profiled, and TCRdb retains in-frame clones only, with some absent. The data contain some 35,000 clones, about 80% of them seen just once; the ten biggest clones take up 20% to 25%. The data originate from a study of OX40 agonist ivuxolimab in advanced cancers. Study in general: Clinicians treated patients with ivuxolimab, an agonistic anti-OX40 (CD134) antibody. At doses from 0.01 to 10 mg/kg, patients were given intravenous ivuxolimab every 2 weeks. Past anti-PD-1, anti-PD-L1 or anti-CTLA-4 therapy was accepted, and roughly 42% had received some. Study observations and caveats: Partly responding patients at 0.1-3.0 mg/kg showed some of the smallest clonal expansion.

Sequencing was performed on CD4+ or CD8+ T cells sorted from blood, taken in a trial of the OX40 agonist ivuxolimab. This clonotype was sampled from an adult with an advanced solid tumor such as melanoma, head and neck, liver or kidney cancer. This chain links TRBV21-1 with TRBJ2-2; the table's D call of TRBD2 was not tested on the DNA. TRBV21-1 is a pseudogene locus. This chain's CDR3 is CASSKVPDWMLADTGELFF. For the CDR3, the DNA is TGTGCCAGCAGCAAAGTTCCGGACTGGATGTTAGCAGACACCGGGGAGCTGTTTTTT.